This TCR beta chain was captured in a study of blood T cell repertoires in COVID-19. TCRdb keeps only in-frame clones here, not all; method: immunoSEQ multiplex PCR. The sample lists 90,000 to 150,000 clones, roughly 90% occurring once. The CDR3 sequence is 14 residues long. The germline gives CDR1 MDHEN, CDR2 SYDVKM. V dropped 3 bases and J dropped 2 bases, with 10 bases sitting between them. This sequence was found in a man aged 65-85 years who had recovered from COVID-19. The chain uses TRBV28 and TRBJ1-2; maybe TRBD1 (6 bases). Input material: peripheral blood. The CDR3 DNA reads as TGTGCCAGCAGTTTTTGGACAGTAAACTATGGCTACACCTTC. Protein sequence: CASSFWTVNYGYTF.